This T cell receptor beta chain was recovered during a study of PD-1 blockade in classical Hodgkin lymphoma. Assay used: immunoSEQ multiplex PCR; TCRdb lists only in-frame clones, some missing. Seen here are just over 60,000 clones, 88% observed once, and the top ten hold about 12%. The study's findings and limits: The repertoire differences lack a defined cause, possibly disease activity or prior therapy. The CD4+ diversity rise by C4D1 was clearest in complete responders. The authors excluded patients who started nivolumab under 1 year after ASCT. Newly diagnosed patients reportedly trailed healthy donors in baseline TCR diversity.

Germline assignment: CDR1 DFQATT and CDR2 SNEGSKA (reference sequence). V was cut by 6 bases and J by 12 bases, with 15 bases left in between. There are 11 residues in the CDR3. All trial patients relapsed after autologous stem cell transplantation. As to this clone: The antigen is unknown.

This sequence originates from a human donor with classical Hodgkin lymphoma. The input for sequencing was peripheral blood mononuclear cells (PBMCs), taken at baseline. The V and J genes are TRBV20-1 and TRBJ2-1; D is possibly TRBD2 (6 bases). CDR3 protein: CSAYSGYGQFF. CDR3 DNA: TGCAGTGCGTACAGCGGGTATGGGCAGTTCTTC.